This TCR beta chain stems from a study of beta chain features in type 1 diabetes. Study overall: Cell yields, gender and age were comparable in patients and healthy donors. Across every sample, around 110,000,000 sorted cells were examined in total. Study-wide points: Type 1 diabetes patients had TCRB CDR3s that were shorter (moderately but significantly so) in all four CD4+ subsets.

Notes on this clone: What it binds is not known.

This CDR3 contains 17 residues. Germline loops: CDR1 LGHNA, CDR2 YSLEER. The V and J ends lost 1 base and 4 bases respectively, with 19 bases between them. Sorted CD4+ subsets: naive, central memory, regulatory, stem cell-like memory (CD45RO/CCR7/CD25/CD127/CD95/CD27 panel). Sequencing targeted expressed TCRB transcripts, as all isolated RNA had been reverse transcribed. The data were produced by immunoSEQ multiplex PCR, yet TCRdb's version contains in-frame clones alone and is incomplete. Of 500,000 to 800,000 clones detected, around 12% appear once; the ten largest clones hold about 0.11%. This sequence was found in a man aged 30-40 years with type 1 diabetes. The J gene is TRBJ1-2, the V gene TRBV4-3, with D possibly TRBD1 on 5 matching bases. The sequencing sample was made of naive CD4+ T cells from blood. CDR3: CASSQGDSRGTTYGYTF. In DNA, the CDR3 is TGCGCCAGCAGCCAAGGAGACAGCCGGGGCACTACCTATGGCTACACCTTC.